The source of this TCR beta chain is a study of radiotherapy plus CTLA-4 blockade in lung cancer. Study in general: With less than 40% of patients having disease control, objective responses were seen in roughly 18%.

CDR3 length: 17 amino acids. Clones were sequenced by immunoSEQ multiplex PCR, and TCRdb holds only the in-frame ones, with some missing. The sample includes about 49,000 clones, roughly three quarters of them seen just once. This TCR was sampled from a human donor with non-small cell lung cancer who had stable disease on radiotherapy plus ipilimumab. The sample consisted of peripheral blood, taken from a patient treated with radiotherapy plus ipilimumab. V usage is TRBV5-2 and J usage is TRBJ1-2. TRBV5-2 is designated a pseudogene. The CDR3 loop reads CASNRNRGVRKTYGYTF. CDR3 DNA: TGTGCCAGCAATCGTAACAGAGGAGTACGAAAGACCTATGGCTACACCTTC.